The following is a T cell receptor beta chain sequence with its context. Its target is unknown. This record comes from a study of cytomegalovirus exposure and HLA in healthy donors. Study findings and constraints: With DRB1 most and HLA-C fewest, TCR association rates differed between HLA loci in a later analysis. When a later analysis compared HLA-associated TCR beta chains with equally common others, the HLA-associated chains turned out to be more clonally expanded and to have lower generation probabilities.

60 Vbeta and 13 Jbeta primers were used in PCR. The repertoire was sequenced with immunoSEQ multiplex PCR; TCRdb's copy has only in-frame clones and lacks some. This table holds roughly 120,000 clones. The sample consisted of PBMCs. The receptor was isolated from a man between 18 and 29 years old in good health and CMV-seronegative.

The CDR3 DNA reads TGTGCCAGCAGTGCAGGACTATCCGGCAATCAGCCCCAGCATTTT. This translates into CASSAGLSGNQPQHF. The gene calls are TRBV6-1 and TRBJ1-5; D unclear. The V gene's germline CDR1 is MNHNS and CDR2 SASEGT. Trimming cost V 4 bases and J 2 bases, with 12 bases left between them. The CDR3 extends over 15 amino acids.